A single T cell receptor beta chain is shown here with its context. 13 Jbeta primers and 60 Vbeta primers were used for the PCR. Repertoires were generated with immunoSEQ multiplex PCR, while TCRdb's copy carries only in-frame clones and drops some. The data contain 90,000 to 150,000 clones, 65% to 80% of them singletons. The record originates from a study of cytomegalovirus exposure and HLA in healthy donors. The donors comprised healthy bone marrow donors. The CDR3 length is 15 residues. Trimming stripped 5 bases from V and 2 bases from J, with 13 bases between. CDR1 is SGHTA, CDR2 FQGTGA, per germline.

The sequencing input was PBMCs. The sequence came from a man in his forties in good health and CMV-seropositive. The genes are TRBV7-3 and TRBJ1-3; D perhaps matches TRBD1 (5 bases). The CDR3 spells CASSLRERTGNTIYF. The CDR3 DNA reads as TGTGCCAGCAGCCTCAGGGAAAGGACTGGAAACACCATATATTTT.